Listed here are 32 T cell receptor beta chains from one sample, sequenced in a study of technical replicates of blood from several donors (dated by TCRdb to 2015 to 2018). The library was prepared using the immunoSEQ multiplex PCR assay. TCRdb took this table from immuneACCESS and kept in-frame rearrangements with V and J called. Such tables lack part of the clones; where checked against another copy, unresolved V genes explain under half of the gap, and the rest is unexplained. This sample lists roughly 67,000 clones; roughly 98% were detected once. The ten largest clonotypes hold over 0.15% of the sample. Source material: T cells isolated from PBMCs. These receptor sequences come from a human donor in good health.

This clone has just one count. V and J are TRBV14 and TRBJ2-3, with D unresolved. CDR1 is SGHDN, CDR2 FVKESK, per germline. Trimming removed 2 bases at V and 4 bases at J, with 7 bases between. CDR3 length: 13 amino acids. In nucleotides, the CDR3 is TGTGCCAGCAGCCAACGGTCGCCAGATACGCAGTATTTT. Translating it yields CASSQRSPDTQYF.

The J gene is TRBJ1-1, the V gene TRBV5-1; no reliable D call. Trimming left V 4 bases short and J 1 base short, with 14 bases between. Germline V gives CDR1 SGHRS, CDR2 YFSETQ. This CDR3 is built from 15 residues. The CDR3 loop is CASSRTQVGNTEAFF. CDR3 nucleotides: TGCGCCAGCAGCCGAACGCAGGTAGGGAACACTGAAGCTTTCTTT. The full variable domain, completed using reference TRBV5-1 and TRBJ1-1, is KAGVTQTPRYLIKTRGQQVTLSCSPISGHRSVSWYQQTPGQGLQFLFEYFSETQRNKGNFPGRFSGRQFSNSRSEMNVSTLELGDSALYLCASSRTQVGNTEAFFGQGTRLTVV.

The CDR3: CASGWTNQETQYF. In DNA form, the CDR3 reads TGTGCTAGTGGATGGACAAACCAAGAGACCCAGTACTTC. The V and J genes are TRBV12-5 and TRBJ2-5, with D maybe TRBD1 (5 bases). Germline lookup yields CDR1 LGHNT and CDR2 FRNRAP. V was shortened by 6 bases and J by 0 bases, with 8 bases between the two germline ends. CDR3 length: 13 amino acids.

The chain links TRBV13 to TRBJ1-1; no clear D gene. V lost 2 bases and J lost 2, with 21 bases in between. The V gene's germline CDR1 is PRHDT and CDR2 FYEKMQ (reference sequence). This CDR3 spans 18 amino acids. The CDR3 spells CASSLRLDVKSRNTEAFF. In nucleotides, the CDR3 is TGTGCCAGCAGCTTACGCTTAGATGTCAAAAGCCGAAACACTGAAGCTTTCTTT. The full variable domain, in which reference TRBV13 and TRBJ1-1 provide the parts outside the CDR3, is AAGVIQSPRHLIKEKRETATLKCYPIPRHDTVYWYQQGPGQDPQFLISFYEKMQSDKGSIPDRFSAQQFSDYHSELNMSSLELGDSALYFCASSLRLDVKSRNTEAFFGQGTRLTVV.

The chain recombines TRBV10-1 with TRBJ2-7, with D maybe TRBD2 (6 bases). The germline gives CDR1 WNHNN, CDR2 SYGVQD (reference sequence). The CDR3 totals 14 residues. V was trimmed by 6 bases and J by 0 bases, leaving 12 bases between them. The CDR3 DNA is TGCGCCAGCAGAGGCGGGGAAAGCTCCTACGAGCAGTACTTC. Its translation is CASRGGESSYEQYF.

The chain joins TRBV6-5 to TRBJ2-2; D call uncertain. The V end was cut by 8 bases, the J end by 0 bases, with 10 bases between. The CDR3 has 14 amino acids. Germline V gene data show CDR1 as MNHEY and CDR2 as SVGAGI. CDR3 nucleotides: TGTGCCAGCGTTAGCAACGCGAACACCGGGGAGCTGTTTTTT. Its translation is CASVSNANTGELFF.

The V call is TRBV18, the J call TRBJ1-2; TRBD1 is a possible D gene (5 bases). Trimming took 0 bases from V and 6 from J, leaving 8 bases between them. The CDR3 runs 13 residues. Looked up from germline, CDR1 is KGHSH and CDR2 is LQKENI. The CDR3 sequence is CASSPPSRDGYTF. The CDR3 nucleotides are TGTGCCAGCTCACCACCGTCCAGGGATGGCTACACCTTC.

The chain employs TRBV2 and TRBJ2-6; a possible D gene is TRBD1 (6 bases). V lost 7 bases and J 0 bases, leaving 10 bases between the germline ends. The CDR3 is 15 amino acids. The germline CDR1 and CDR2 sequences are SNHLY and FYNNEI. Written as DNA, the CDR3 is TGTGCCAGCAAGGGACACAACTCTGGGGCCAACGTCCTGACTTTC. Protein: CASKGHNSGANVLTF.

The chain uses TRBV4-2 and TRBJ2-7; 9 bases match TRBD2. Germline CDR1 LGHNA, CDR2 YNFKEQ. The CDR3 spans 15 residues. After removal of 3 bases from V and 3 bases from J, the junction contained 6 bases not matched to a gene. The CDR3 DNA follows: TGTGCCAGCAGCCATAGACTAGCGGACCACTACGAGCAGTACTTC. This gives the protein CASSHRLADHYEQYF.

The CDR3 here is CASSIRDGGNQPQHF. DNA of the CDR3: TGTGCCAGTAGTATCCGAGACGGGGGCAATCAGCCCCAGCATTTT. V usage is TRBV19 and J usage is TRBJ1-5; no reliable D call. Trimming removed 3 bases at V and 2 bases at J, with 11 bases between. CDR3 length: 15 residues. Germline V gene sequence: CDR1 LNHDA, CDR2 SQIVND (reference sequence). The full variable domain, rest sourced from reference TRBV19 and TRBJ1-5, is DGGITQSPKYLFRKEGQNVTLSCEQNLNHDAMYWYRQDPGQGLRLIYYSQIVNDFQKGDIAEGYSVSREKKESFPLTVTSAQKNPTAFYLCASSIRDGGNQPQHFGDGTRLSIL.

The chain is built from TRBV28 and TRBJ1-4; possible D gene TRBD1, 6 bases. In germline, CDR1 is MDHEN, CDR2 SYDVKM. The length of the CDR3 is 15 residues. V lost 2 bases, J lost 5 bases, and 12 bases lay in between. DNA of the CDR3: TGTGCCAGCAGTTTACTTTCAGGGGAGAATGAAAAACTGTTTTTT. Protein product: CASSLLSGENEKLFF. Combining the CDR3 with reference TRBV28 and TRBJ1-4 gives the whole variable domain DVKVTQSSRYLVKRTGEKVFLECVQDMDHENMFWYRQDPGLGLRLIYFSYDVKMKEKGDIPEGYSVSREKKERFSLILESASTNQTSMYLCASSLLSGENEKLFFGSGTQLSVL.

This chain uses TRBV30 with TRBJ1-3, with a weak D call TRBD1 (5 bases). The CDR3 spans 13 residues. Germline CDR1 reads GTSNPN; CDR2 reads SVGIG (reference sequence). The CDR3 region has the DNA TGTGCTGGGGCGCAGGGCTCTGGAAACACCATATATTTT. This gives the protein CAGAQGSGNTIYF. Using reference TRBV30 and TRBJ1-3 for the parts outside the CDR3, the full variable domain is SQTIHQWPATLVQPVGSPLSLECTVEGTSNPNLYWYRQAAGRGLQLLFYSVGIGQISSEVPQNLSASRPQDRQFILSSKKLLLSDSGFYLCAGAQGSGNTIYFGEGSWLTVV.

This clone was found once. The chain joins TRBV9 to TRBJ1-4; D gene uncertain. The length of the CDR3 is 14 residues. Germline CDR1 is SGDLS and CDR2 is YYNGEE. V lost 3 bases, J lost 6 bases, and 12 bases lay in between. CDR3 DNA sequence: TGTGCCAGCAGCGCCCGCTTGGAGGATGAAAAACTGTTTTTT. Protein: CASSARLEDEKLFF.

The genes are TRBV5-1 and TRBJ2-2; D perhaps matches TRBD1 (6 bases). Trimming took 6 bases from V and 6 from J, leaving 12 bases between them. The CDR3 extends over 13 amino acids. The germline V gene has CDR1 SGHRS and CDR2 YFSETQ. The CDR3, as DNA: TGCGCCAGCAACAACAGGGTCTCCGGGGAGCTGTTTTTT. It encodes CASNNRVSGELFF.

V usage is TRBV27 and J usage is TRBJ2-1; 9 positions match TRBD2. The trim removed 3 bases at V and 5 bases at J, leaving 5 bases unmatched. CDR3 length: 15 residues. In germline, CDR1 is MNHEY, CDR2 SMNVEV (reference sequence). CDR3 nucleotides: TGTGCCAGCAGTTTTGAGACTAGCGGAGACAATGAGCAGTTCTTC. Translation gives CASSFETSGDNEQFF.

The gene calls are TRBV7-9 and TRBJ2-4; D may be TRBD2 (5 bases). V gave up 0 bases and J gave up 6 bases, with 6 bases separating them. CDR1 is SEHNR and CDR2 is FQNEAQ in the germline V gene (reference sequence). The CDR3 is 13 residues long. In DNA form, the CDR3 reads TGTGCCAGCAGCTTAGCAGGGAGAAACATTCAGTACTTC. Its protein is CASSLAGRNIQYF.

This chain links TRBV11-2 with TRBJ2-1; the match to TRBD2 covers 9 bases. The CDR3 is 15 amino acids. Losses at the gene ends were 0 bases for V and 6 bases for J; bases not matched to a gene: 3. Germline CDR1 SGHAT, CDR2 FQNNGV. For the CDR3, the DNA is TGTGCCAGCAGCTTAGATATTAGCGGGGGCAATGAGCAGTTCTTC. Its protein product is CASSLDISGGNEQFF.

The chain uses TRBV4-1 and TRBJ1-2; perhaps TRBD1 as D (6 bases). This CDR3 is 17 amino acids long. Trimming took off 3 bases at V and 8 bases at J, with 25 bases between the two ends. The V gene's germline CDR1 is MGHRA and CDR2 YSYEKL. In DNA form, the CDR3 reads TGCGCCAGCAGCCAGGATCGGGACACGCTGCTATGGAGGGGCTACACCTTC. Its protein product is CASSQDRDTLLWRGYTF.

V is TRBV7-2 and J is TRBJ1-1; D not certain. CDR3 length equals 13 residues. Germline V gene sequence: CDR1 SGHTA, CDR2 FQGNSA. Trimming took off 1 base at V and 0 bases at J, with 3 bases between the two ends. The CDR3 DNA is TGTGCCAGCAGCTTAGGTATGAACACTGAAGCTTTCTTT. It specifies CASSLGMNTEAFF.

This sequence joins TRBV13 and TRBJ2-1; D might be TRBD2 (6 bases). The CDR3 spans 16 residues. The germline V gene has CDR1 PRHDT and CDR2 FYEKMQ (reference sequence). V lost 2 bases and J 6 bases, leaving 17 bases between the germline ends. The CDR3 DNA reads TGTGCCAGCAGCTTAATCACTAGCCCCGTTGTCAATGAGCAGTTCTTC. It specifies CASSLITSPVVNEQFF.

In its sample, this clone was seen once. The CDR3 bases are TGCAGCGTCCGAACAGGGGGCGTCGAGCAGTACTTC. It encodes CSVRTGGVEQYF. The chain employs TRBV29-1 and TRBJ2-7; the match to TRBD1 covers 9 bases. V gave up 6 bases and J gave up 6 bases; unmatched junction bases: 6. The CDR3 sequence is 12 residues long. CDR1 and CDR2 from the germline V gene are SQVTM and ANQGSEA.

The V gene is TRBV27, the J gene TRBJ2-5; 8 bases line up with TRBD1. Germline CDR1 is MNHEY and CDR2 is SMNVEV (reference sequence). Unmatched junction bases numbered 8, after V lost 3 bases and J lost 5 bases. The CDR3 is 15 residues long. This chain's CDR3 is CASSLEGQALETQYF. The CDR3 bases are TGTGCCAGCAGTTTGGAGGGACAGGCCCTTGAGACCCAGTACTTC.

This clone was counted once. In DNA form, the CDR3 reads TGTGCCAGCAGTGAGACAGCATATGGCTACACCTTC. It yields the protein CASSETAYGYTF. The V call is TRBV2, the J call TRBJ1-2; tentative D call: TRBD1 (5 bases). Germline lookup yields CDR1 SNHLY and CDR2 FYNNEI. V gave up 3 bases and J gave up 5 bases, with 7 bases separating them. The CDR3 runs 12 residues.

On this clone itself: A junction end diverges from the germline sequence, so it may reflect a read error. The gene calls are TRBV6-1 and TRBJ2-7; 7 nucleotides align to TRBD1. The CDR3 is 14 residues long. The germline V gene has CDR1 MNHNS and CDR2 SASEGT. The CDR3 nucleotides are TGTGCCAGCCGACAACCCGGGACAGACTACGGGCAGTACTTC. Amino acid sequence: CASRQPGTDYGQYF.

The chain links TRBV6-5 to TRBJ2-1; 7 nucleotides agree with TRBD1. V shed 4 bases and J 7 bases; nucleotides not matched to a gene: 7. Germline-derived CDR1 and CDR2 are MNHEY and SVGAGI. The CDR3 totals 14 residues. CDR3 region: CASSFRTGQNEQFF. The CDR3 region has the DNA TGTGCCAGCAGTTTCAGGACAGGTCAAAATGAGCAGTTCTTC.

The chain employs TRBV7-6 and TRBJ1-1, with a tentative D call TRBD1 (5 bases). Trimming stripped 2 bases from V and 2 bases from J, with 9 bases between. Germline CDR1 and CDR2: SGHVS and FNYEAQ. The CDR3 runs to 14 residues. CDR3 loop: CASSLFDRNTEAFF. The DNA of the CDR3 is TGTGCCAGCAGCTTATTCGACAGAAACACTGAAGCTTTCTTT.

This chain links TRBV28 with TRBJ1-2; D not resolved. The CDR3 length is 15 residues. Germline V CDR1 and CDR2: MDHEN, SYDVKM. V was pared by 1 base and J by 0 bases, with 9 bases between. CDR3 loop: CASSLSRQANYGYTF. The CDR3 coding sequence is TGTGCCAGCAGTTTATCCCGGCAGGCTAACTATGGCTACACCTTC.

The rearrangement uses TRBV9 and TRBJ2-7; TRBD2 matches 14 bases. Germline values: CDR1 SGDLS, CDR2 YYNGEE. The CDR3 is 15 residues long. The V gene end was trimmed by 7 bases and the J gene end by 6 bases; junction bases not matched to a gene: 9. The CDR3 reads CASGPTSGGGSEQYF. CDR3 in DNA: TGTGCCAGCGGACCGACTAGCGGGGGGGGGAGCGAGCAGTACTTC. Full variable domain (missing parts from reference TRBV9 and TRBJ2-7): DSGVTQTPKHLITATGQRVTLRCSPRSGDLSVYWYQQSLDQGLQFLIQYYNGEERAKGNILERFSAQQFPDLHSELNLSSLELGDSALYFCASGPTSGGGSEQYFGPGTRLTVT.

This clone was picked up a small number of times. The CDR3 bases are TGTGCCAGCAGTTACTCAGTGACAGCGCGGGAGCAGTACTTC. It encodes CASSYSVTAREQYF. The chain links TRBV6-5 to TRBJ2-7, with a weak D call TRBD1 (5 bases). The CDR3 extends over 14 amino acids. Germline CDR1 and CDR2: MNHEY and SVGAGI. V gave up 0 bases and J gave up 7 bases, with 13 bases separating them.

The chain recombines TRBV7-8 with TRBJ1-2, with D maybe TRBD1 (5 bases). This CDR3 spans 15 amino acids. Germline CDR1 is SGHVS and CDR2 is FQNEAQ. Trimming left V 1 base short and J 2 bases short, with 11 bases between. The CDR3 is CASSLGGGMNYGYTF. Written as DNA, the CDR3 is TGTGCCAGCAGCTTAGGGGGCGGGATGAACTATGGCTACACCTTC.

The chain employs TRBV29-1 and TRBJ2-7; tentatively, D is TRBD1 (5 bases). Trimming removed 5 bases at V and 5 bases at J, with 13 bases between. The germline CDR1 and CDR2 sequences are SQVTM and ANQGSEA. This CDR3 comprises 12 residues. The CDR3 nucleotides are TGCAGCGTTAAGGCAGGGCTCAACGAGCAGTACTTC. It is translated as CSVKAGLNEQYF.

CDR3 loop: CSVEARTDTGELFF. The CDR3 DNA is TGCAGCGTTGAGGCAAGGACAGATACCGGGGAGCTGTTTTTT. The rearrangement uses TRBV29-1 and TRBJ2-2, with D maybe TRBD1 (6 bases). With 3 bases removed from V and 5 bases from J, the gap between germline ends came to 13 bases. The CDR3 has 14 amino acids. The germline V gene has CDR1 SQVTM and CDR2 ANQGSEA.